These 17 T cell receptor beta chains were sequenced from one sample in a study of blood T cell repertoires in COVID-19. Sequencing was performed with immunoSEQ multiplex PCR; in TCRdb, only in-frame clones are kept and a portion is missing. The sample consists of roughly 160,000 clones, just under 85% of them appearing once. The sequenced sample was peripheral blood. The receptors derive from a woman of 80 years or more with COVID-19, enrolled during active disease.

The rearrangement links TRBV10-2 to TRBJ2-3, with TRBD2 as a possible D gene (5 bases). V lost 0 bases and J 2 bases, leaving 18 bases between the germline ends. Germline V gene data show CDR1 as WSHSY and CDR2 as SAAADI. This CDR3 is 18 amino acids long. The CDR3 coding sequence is TGCGCCAGCAGTGAGTCGCTCCGTTCTGCGGGCCCCACAGATACGCAGTATTTT. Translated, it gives CASSESLRSAGPTDTQYF.

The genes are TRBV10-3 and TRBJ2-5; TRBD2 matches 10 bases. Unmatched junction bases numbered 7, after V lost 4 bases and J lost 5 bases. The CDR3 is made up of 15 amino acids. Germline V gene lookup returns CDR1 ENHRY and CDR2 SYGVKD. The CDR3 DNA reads TGTGCCATCAGTGGGATGAGCGGGGGGGCCGAGACCCAGTACTTC. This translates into CAISGMSGGAETQYF.

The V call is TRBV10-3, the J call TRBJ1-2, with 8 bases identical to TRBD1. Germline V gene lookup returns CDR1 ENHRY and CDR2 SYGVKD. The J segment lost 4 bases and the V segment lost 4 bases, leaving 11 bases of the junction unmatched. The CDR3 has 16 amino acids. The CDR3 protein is CAISGPGQGRGYGYTF. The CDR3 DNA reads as TGTGCCATCAGTGGCCCTGGACAGGGACGCGGCTATGGCTACACCTTC.

CDR3 nucleotide sequence: TGTGCCAGCAGTTTAACCCTAGGACTAGCGGGCTACGAGCAGTACTTC. Amino acids: CASSLTLGLAGYEQYF. V is TRBV27 and J is TRBJ2-7; 11 nucleotides match TRBD2. Germline CDR1 and CDR2: MNHEY and SMNVEV (reference sequence). The CDR3 consists of 16 residues. Unmatched junction bases numbered 6, after V lost 2 bases and J lost 3 bases.

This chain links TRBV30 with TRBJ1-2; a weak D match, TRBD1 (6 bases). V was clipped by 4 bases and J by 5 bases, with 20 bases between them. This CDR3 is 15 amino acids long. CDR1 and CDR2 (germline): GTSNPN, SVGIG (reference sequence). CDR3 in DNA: TGTGCCTGGACCCCCACGGGGGGGCGTTGGTATGGCTACACCTTC. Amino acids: CAWTPTGGRWYGYTF.

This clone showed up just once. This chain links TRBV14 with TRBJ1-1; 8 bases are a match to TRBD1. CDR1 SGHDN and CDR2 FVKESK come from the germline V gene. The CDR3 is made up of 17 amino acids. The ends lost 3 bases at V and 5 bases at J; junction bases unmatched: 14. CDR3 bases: TGTGCCAGCAGCCAGAGATCAGGGGGCGTGATAGGGACTGAAGCTTTCTTT. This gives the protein CASSQRSGGVIGTEAFF.

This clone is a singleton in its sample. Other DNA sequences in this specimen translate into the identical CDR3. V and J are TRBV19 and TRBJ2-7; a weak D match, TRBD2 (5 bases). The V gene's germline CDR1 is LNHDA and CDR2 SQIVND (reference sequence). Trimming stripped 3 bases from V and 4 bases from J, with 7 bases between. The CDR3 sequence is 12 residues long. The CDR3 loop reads CASSIGGYEQYF. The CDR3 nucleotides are TGTGCCAGTAGTATCGGAGGTTACGAGCAGTACTTC.

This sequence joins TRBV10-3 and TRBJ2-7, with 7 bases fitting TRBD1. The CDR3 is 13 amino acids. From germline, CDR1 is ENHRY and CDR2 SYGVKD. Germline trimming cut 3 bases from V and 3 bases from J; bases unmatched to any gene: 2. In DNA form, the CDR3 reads TGTGCCATCAGTGATGACAGGGACTACGAGCAGTACTTC. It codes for CAISDDRDYEQYF.

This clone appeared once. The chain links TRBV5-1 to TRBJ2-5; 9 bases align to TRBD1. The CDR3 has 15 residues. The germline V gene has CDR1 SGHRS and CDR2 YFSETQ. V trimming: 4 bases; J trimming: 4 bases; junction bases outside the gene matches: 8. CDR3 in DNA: TGCGCCAGCAGCCCACGACAGGGGGAAGGAGAGACCCAGTACTTC. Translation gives CASSPRQGEGETQYF.

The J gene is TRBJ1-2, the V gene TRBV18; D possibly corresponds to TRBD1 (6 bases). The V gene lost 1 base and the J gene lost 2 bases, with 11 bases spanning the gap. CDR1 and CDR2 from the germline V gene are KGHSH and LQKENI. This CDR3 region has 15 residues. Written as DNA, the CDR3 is TGTGCCAGCTCACCACTCCCGGACAGAAACTATGGCTACACCTTC. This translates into CASSPLPDRNYGYTF.

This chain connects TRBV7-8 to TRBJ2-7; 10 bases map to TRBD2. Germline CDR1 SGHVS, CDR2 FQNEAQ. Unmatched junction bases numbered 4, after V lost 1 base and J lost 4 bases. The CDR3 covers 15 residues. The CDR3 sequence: CASSLGGTSAYEQYF. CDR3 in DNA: TGTGCCAGCAGCTTAGGAGGGACTAGCGCTTACGAGCAGTACTTC.

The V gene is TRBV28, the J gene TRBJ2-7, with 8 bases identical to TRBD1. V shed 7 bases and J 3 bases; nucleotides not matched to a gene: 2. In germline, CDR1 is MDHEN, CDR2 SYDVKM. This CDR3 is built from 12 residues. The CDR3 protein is CASTTGDYEQYF. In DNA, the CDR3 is TGTGCCAGCACGACAGGGGACTACGAGCAGTACTTC.

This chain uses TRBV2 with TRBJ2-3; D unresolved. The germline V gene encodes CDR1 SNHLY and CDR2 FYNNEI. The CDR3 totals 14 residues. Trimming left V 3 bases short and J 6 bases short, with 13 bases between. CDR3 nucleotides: TGTGCCAGCAGTGAGCGGCACCGCGCGGATACGCAGTATTTT. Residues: CASSERHRADTQYF. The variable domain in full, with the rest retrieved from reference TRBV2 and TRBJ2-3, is EPEVTQTPSHQVTQMGQEVILRCVPISNHLYFYWYRQILGQKVEFLVSFYNNEISEKSEIFDDQFSVERPDGSNFTLKIRSTKLEDSAMYFCASSERHRADTQYFGPGTRLTVL.

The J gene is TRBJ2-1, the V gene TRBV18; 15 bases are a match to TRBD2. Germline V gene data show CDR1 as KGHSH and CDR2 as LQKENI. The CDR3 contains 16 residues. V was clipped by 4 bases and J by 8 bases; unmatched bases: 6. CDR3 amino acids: CASSLGTSGRLDEQFF. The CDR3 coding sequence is TGTGCCAGCTCACTAGGGACTAGCGGGAGGTTAGATGAGCAGTTCTTC.

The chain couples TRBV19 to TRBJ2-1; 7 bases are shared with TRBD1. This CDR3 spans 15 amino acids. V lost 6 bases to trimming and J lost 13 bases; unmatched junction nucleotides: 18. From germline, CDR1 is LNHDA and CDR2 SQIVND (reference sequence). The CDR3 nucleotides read TGTGCCAGTAGCCGAGGCACAGTCTCCCAGGGGGAACAGTTCTTC. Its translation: CASSRGTVSQGEQFF.

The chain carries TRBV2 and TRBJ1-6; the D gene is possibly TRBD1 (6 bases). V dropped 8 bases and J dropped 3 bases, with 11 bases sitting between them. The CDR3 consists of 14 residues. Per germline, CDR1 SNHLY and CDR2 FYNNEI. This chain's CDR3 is CASHRDNYNSPLHF. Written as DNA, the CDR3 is TGTGCCAGCCACCGGGACAACTATAATTCACCCCTCCACTTT.

The CDR3 is CASSHGTSEGYTGELFF. The CDR3 bases are TGTGCCAGCAGCCATGGGACTAGCGAGGGTTACACCGGGGAGCTGTTTTTT. The chain couples TRBV7-3 to TRBJ2-2, with 10 positions matching TRBD2. CDR3 length equals 17 residues. The germline V gene encodes CDR1 SGHTA and CDR2 FQGTGA. V gave up 5 bases and J gave up 3 bases; unmatched junction bases: 9.